This TCR beta chain was identified in a study of shared clonotypes between healthy human individuals. Authors' methods: Junction-only sequences produced by ImmunoSEQ had no quality scores, so filtering differed. Profiling relied on immunoSEQ multiplex PCR, and the TCRdb table lists in-frame clones only, not all of them. That table supplies the V and J calls and clone size; D and trimming were determined from the DNA. The table shows 2 million to 2.5 million clones, with roughly 94% occurring only once. Whole-study findings and limits: Sequencing of the sorted subsets was shown by rarefaction to be incomplete despite large depth.

A remark on this clone: Its antigen is not known.

The CDR3 runs to 14 residues. Germline V gene sequence: CDR1 ENHRY, CDR2 SYGVKD. V was trimmed by 3 bases and J by 3 bases, leaving 11 bases between them. Source material: naive CD4+ T cells sorted from blood. This sample's subset: CD45RA+ positively selected. The rearrangement links TRBV10-3 to TRBJ1-1; no clear D gene. This clonotype originated in a man aged 18 to 30 in good health. This chain's CDR3 is CAISDRSVDTEAFF. CDR3 nucleotide sequence: TGTGCCATCAGTGACCGGAGCGTGGACACTGAAGCTTTCTTT.